This TCR beta chain emerged from a study of T cell responses to AZD1222 COVID-19 vaccine. Some clones are missing from TCRdb's copy, which holds only in-frame ones; the method was immunoSEQ multiplex PCR. The table records about 100,000 clones, about 86% of them present only once. V was pared by 2 bases and J by 7 bases, with 3 bases of the junction left unmatched. Germline V gene sequence: CDR1 MRHNA, CDR2 SNTAGT. The CDR3 spans 15 residues. General study findings and limits: Close to half of all spike-specific TCRs reportedly target regions of the variants that are unmutated. Spike-wide coverage was observed for vaccine-associated CD4 TCRs, with dominant responses at 160-218 and 743-854.

For this clone: As yet, its antigen is unknown.

The chain has TRBV6-4 and TRBJ1-6, with 9 bases fitting TRBD1. This sequence was found in an adult in good health. The material was peripheral blood, obtained on day 0 of AZD1222 vaccination. CDR3 region: CASSDDRGTNSPLHF. The DNA for the CDR3 is TGTGCCAGCAGTGACGACAGGGGGACGAATTCACCCCTCCACTTT.